This is a list of T cell receptor beta chains from one sample in a study of blood T cell repertoires in COVID-19. TCRdb keeps only in-frame clones here, not all; method: immunoSEQ multiplex PCR. The sample holds roughly 150,000 clones, about 86% seen once. Material for sequencing was PBMCs or T cells enriched from blood (not recorded which). All receptors derive from a man over 45 who had recovered from COVID-19. Each CDR3 is given without its conserved first and last residue.

V gene	J gene	CDR3 protein
TRBV6-5	TRBJ1-3	ASSTGFLSGNTIY
TRBV9	TRBJ1-2	ASSVGQGTYGYT
TRBV2	TRBJ2-7	ASSERTYSYEQY
TRBV6-6	TRBJ2-1	ASSPSGGPSSYNEQF
TRBV5-1	TRBJ1-1	ASSLASGQNTEAF
TRBV5-4	TRBJ2-3	ASSIGDSGPDTQY
TRBV2	TRBJ2-5	ASNPPGLAGQETQY
TRBV6-5	TRBJ2-1	ASIWGGTYNEQF
TRBV6-1	TRBJ1-2	ASSDRSYGYT
TRBV9	TRBJ2-7	ASSVDYGSYEQY
TRBV7-9	TRBJ2-3	ASSLGQGGTDTQY
TRBV6-1	TRBJ1-5	ASSENHRWGGFGNQPQH
TRBV29-1	TRBJ1-5	SVASYSNQPQH
TRBV19	TRBJ2-7	ASSPGLNAFYEQY
TRBV4-3	TRBJ2-1	ASSPSSGGFYNEQF
TRBV7-2	TRBJ2-7	ASSLAGANSYEQY
TRBV3-1/TRBV3-2	TRBJ1-6	ASKGTDGNNSPLH
TRBV6-2/TRBV6-3	TRBJ1-1	ASSYSMTSNTEAF
TRBV9	TRBJ1-1	ASSARGRAEAF
TRBV11-3	TRBJ2-3	ASSSTSGGIGTQY
TRBV7-2	TRBJ1-4	ASSLFANRGEKLF
TRBV7-8	TRBJ2-1	ASSLAPDRDNEQF
TRBV27	TRBJ1-2	ASSANRVGYGYT
TRBV12-5	TRBJ2-1	ASGQQGSSYNEQF
TRBV6-1	TRBJ2-1	ASSELGRGGLNEQF
TRBV6-1	TRBJ1-3	ASSETTGQAGNTIY
TRBV13	TRBJ2-3	ASSLTSGGALGDTQY
TRBV20-1	TRBJ2-7	SATGDYEQY
TRBV27	TRBJ1-5	ASSPGTGERPQH
TRBV4-1	TRBJ2-2	ASSQDIAGYIGELF
TRBV7-2	TRBJ1-5	ASSLAPPSNQPQH
TRBV5-6	TRBJ1-2	ASNLRGPSYGYT
TRBV5-1	TRBJ2-1	ASSLVEGNNEQF
TRBV15	TRBJ1-2	ATSRIRDIFTNYGYT
TRBV5-4	TRBJ2-2	ASSAGQGAVGELF
TRBV19	TRBJ1-1	ASSISPNTEAF
TRBV9	TRBJ2-7	ASSRSEYSYEQY
TRBV6-1	TRBJ2-4	ASSEQELAKNIQY
TRBV5-1	TRBJ1-2	ASSRSDINYGYT
TRBV9	TRBJ2-1	ASSVGASGGDEQF
TRBV9	TRBJ2-1	ASSADRAAHEQF
TRBV7-2	TRBJ1-4	ASSFSGGRISNEKLF
TRBV7-8	TRBJ2-2	ASSRAGGSVTGELF
TRBV3-1/TRBV3-2	TRBJ2-7	ASSQSYEQY
TRBV7-2	TRBJ1-6	ASSLFVHAGRNSPLH
TRBV9	TRBJ1-2	ASSVGGMGYGYT
TRBV3-1/TRBV3-2	TRBJ2-7	ASSQDVQYEQY
TRBV2	TRBJ1-5	ASSYGQPQH
TRBV14	TRBJ2-4	ASSQDPGGFLDIQY
TRBV5-1	TRBJ2-2	ASSLAGAAGELF
TRBV6-5	TRBJ2-7	ASRRSGEAAYEQY
TRBV4-3	TRBJ2-6	ASSQDWRAGANVLT
TRBV24-1	TRBJ2-1	ATSGGTSGGPSSYNEQF
TRBV7-2	TRBJ1-5	ASSPGDSRNQPQH
TRBV6-1	TRBJ1-1	ASSELGQGYTEAF
TRBV19	TRBJ1-3	ASSLQGDGNTIY
TRBV27	TRBJ2-3	ASSLSPSGTDTQY
TRBV5-1	TRBJ2-1	ASSLTGQDVNEQF
TRBV7-3	TRBJ2-6	ASSTQGAGANVLT
TRBV6-5	TRBJ1-5	ASSSRQTSNQPQH